These 19 T cell receptor beta chains came from one sample sequenced in a study of blood T cell repertoires in COVID-19. Sequencing used immunoSEQ multiplex PCR; TCRdb keeps in-frame clones, though not all of them. This table holds 430,000 or so clones, 70% to 90% found once. Material: peripheral blood. These receptors originate from a man aged 18 to 29 with COVID-19, enrolled during active disease.

This clone was seen only once. The chain has TRBV27 and TRBJ1-4; 10 positions match TRBD1. This CDR3 has 15 amino acids. The V gene's germline CDR1 is MNHEY and CDR2 SMNVEV (reference sequence). V was pared by 1 base and J by 8 bases, with 4 bases of the junction left unmatched. The CDR3 sequence is CASSLLRDRGEKLFF. CDR3 nucleotides: TGTGCCAGCAGTTTATTGAGGGACAGGGGCGAAAAACTGTTTTTT.

The gene calls are TRBV6-1 and TRBJ2-6; D is perhaps TRBD1 (5 bases). Germline-derived CDR1 and CDR2 are MNHNS and SASEGT. V was shortened by 2 bases and J by 2 bases, with 10 bases between the two germline ends. This CDR3 has 16 amino acids. CDR3 nucleotides: TGTGCCAGCAGTGAACTCAGGGTGGCTGGGGCCAACGTCCTGACTTTC. The encoded protein is CASSELRVAGANVLTF.

This CDR3 reads CASSIAGRPSYNEQFF. The CDR3 nucleotides are TGTGCCAGTAGTATAGCCGGGAGACCCTCCTACAATGAGCAGTTCTTC. The chain carries TRBV19 and TRBJ2-1, with D tentatively TRBD2 (6 bases). Germline V gives CDR1 LNHDA, CDR2 SQIVND (reference sequence). Trimming pared 1 base from V and 0 bases from J, leaving 10 bases between. This CDR3 comprises 16 residues.

The V and J genes are TRBV4-1 and TRBJ2-1; D remains unclear. Deletions cut 1 base from V and 5 bases from J, with 12 bases between. Germline V lookup: CDR1 MGHRA, CDR2 YSYEKL. This CDR3 contains 15 residues. CDR3 residues: CASSQGPSTNNEQFF. CDR3 DNA sequence: TGCGCCAGCAGCCAAGGGCCCAGTACAAACAATGAGCAGTTCTTC.

The chain employs TRBV19 and TRBJ1-5, with no clear D. Germline loops: CDR1 LNHDA, CDR2 SQIVND (reference sequence). The CDR3 spans 15 residues. V was cut by 3 bases and J by 1 base, with 10 bases left in between. CDR3 DNA: TGTGCCAGTAGTATCCCGGGTGCGAGCAATCAGCCCCAGCATTTT. This translates into CASSIPGASNQPQHF.

J is TRBJ1-1 and V is TRBV5-4, with 8 bases aligning to TRBD1. The V gene end was trimmed by 4 bases and the J gene end by 11 bases; junction bases not matched to a gene: 10. The CDR3 sequence is 13 residues long. From germline, CDR1 is SGHNT and CDR2 YYREEE (reference sequence). The DNA for the CDR3 is TGTGCCAGCAGCACCGGACAGGGAAATTTGGCTTTCTTT. Encoded protein: CASSTGQGNLAFF.

The rearrangement uses TRBV24-1 and TRBJ2-3, with 9 bases identical to TRBD2. Germline CDR1 reads KGHDR; CDR2 reads SFDVKD. The V gene end was trimmed by 5 bases and the J gene end by 1 base; junction bases not matched to a gene: 3. CDR3 length equals 15 residues. CDR3 loop: CATSGTSGRTDTQYF. In DNA form, the CDR3 reads TGTGCCACCAGTGGCACTAGCGGGCGCACAGATACGCAGTATTTT.

The chain combines TRBV7-9 with TRBJ2-1; TRBD2 aligns across 9 bases. Per the germline V gene, CDR1 is SEHNR and CDR2 is FQNEAQ (reference sequence). The V gene end was trimmed by 5 bases and the J gene end by 9 bases; junction bases not matched to a gene: 14. This CDR3 comprises 16 residues. CDR3 region: CASSPRVAGGAGEQFF. The CDR3, as DNA: TGTGCCAGCAGCCCGAGGGTCGCGGGAGGGGCGGGTGAGCAGTTCTTC.

Notes on this clone: This specimen includes other DNA sequences encoding the same CDR3. The V and J genes are TRBV13 and TRBJ2-7; 10 positions agree with TRBD2. V trimming: 0 bases; J trimming: 4 bases; junction bases outside the gene matches: 3. Germline CDR1 and CDR2: PRHDT and FYEKMQ (reference sequence). The CDR3 is made up of 15 amino acids. In nucleotides, the CDR3 is TGTGCCAGCAGCTTAGGGCTAGCGGGAGCTTACGAGCAGTACTTC. Protein sequence: CASSLGLAGAYEQYF.

This sequence joins TRBV6-5 and TRBJ2-7, with TRBD1 identical over 9 bases. This CDR3 comprises 14 residues. The J segment lost 0 bases and the V segment lost 6 bases, leaving 3 bases of the junction unmatched. Looked up from germline, CDR1 is MNHEY and CDR2 is SVGAGI. The CDR3 region has the DNA TGTGCCAGCAGAGGGACAGGGAGCTCCTACGAGCAGTACTTC. Amino acid sequence: CASRGTGSSYEQYF.

The chain uses TRBV2 and TRBJ2-7, with D possibly matching TRBD2 (6 bases). CDR1 and CDR2 from the germline V gene are SNHLY and FYNNEI. This CDR3 has 12 amino acids. V gave up 5 bases and J gave up 4 bases, with 9 bases separating them. CDR3 coding DNA: TGTGCCAGCAGTCAACTAGCATACGAGCAGTACTTC. As protein: CASSQLAYEQYF.

The rearrangement uses TRBV7-9 and TRBJ1-6; D is undetermined. The CDR3 totals 13 residues. Germline V gene data show CDR1 as SEHNR and CDR2 as FQNEAQ (reference sequence). Trimming removed 5 bases at V and 10 bases at J, with 12 bases between. The CDR3, as DNA: TGTGCCAGCAGCCAAGAGGTTAAGTCACCCCTCCACTTT. Encoded protein: CASSQEVKSPLHF.

The rearrangement uses TRBV20-1 and TRBJ1-4, with 7 bases identical to TRBD1. Germline lookup yields CDR1 DFQATT and CDR2 SNEGSKA (reference sequence). V lost 5 bases, J lost 12 bases, and 6 bases stayed unmatched. The CDR3 is 11 residues long. The CDR3 sequence: CSALQGIELFF. CDR3 coding DNA: TGCAGTGCTCTACAGGGGATCGAACTGTTTTTT.

This rearrangement joins TRBV6-2 or TRBV6-3 to TRBJ2-7, with D uncertain. Per the germline V gene, CDR1 is MNHEY and CDR2 is SVGEGT. The CDR3 is 13 amino acids. V gave up 1 base and J gave up 7 bases, with 11 bases separating them. DNA of the CDR3: TGTGCCAGCAGTTACTACCTATTGATTGAGCAGTACTTC. Translating gives CASSYYLLIEQYF.

The V and J genes are TRBV30 and TRBJ2-2; D remains ambiguous. Germline CDR1 reads GTSNPN; CDR2 reads SVGIG (reference sequence). The CDR3 has 19 amino acids. This chain's CDR3 is CAFSLSVFTIPPNTGELFF. Here the CDR3 DNA reads TGTGCATTTAGCCTTAGTGTATTCACTATACCCCCGAACACCGGGGAGCTGTTTTTT.

The chain couples TRBV11-2 to TRBJ2-7; 9 nucleotides align to TRBD1. V lost 0 bases, J lost 4 bases, and 7 bases stayed unmatched. CDR1 and CDR2 (germline): SGHAT, FQNNGV. The CDR3 has 16 amino acids. The CDR3 here is CASSLDAGQGLYEQYF. The CDR3 bases are TGTGCCAGCAGCTTAGACGCGGGACAGGGATTATACGAGCAGTACTTC.

The rearrangement joins TRBV7-7 to TRBJ1-4; 9 bases line up with TRBD1. The CDR3 spans 13 residues. J was trimmed by 7 bases and V by 5 bases; bases with no gene match: 2. CDR1 is SSHAT, CDR2 FNYEAQ, per germline (reference sequence). This CDR3 reads CASSLGQGEKLFF. The CDR3 coding sequence is TGTGCCAGCAGCCTGGGACAGGGTGAAAAACTGTTTTTT.

This clone was seen a few times. The chain employs TRBV27 and TRBJ1-1, with 7 bases lining up with TRBD1. The V gene end was trimmed by 6 bases and the J gene end by 7 bases; junction bases not matched to a gene: 5. The CDR3 is 12 amino acids. CDR1 is MNHEY, CDR2 SMNVEV, per germline (reference sequence). CDR3 sequence (DNA): TGTGCCAGCAGGGGGACAGCTATTGAAGCTTTCTTT. Translating it yields CASRGTAIEAFF.

This rearrangement joins TRBV11-3 to TRBJ1-1, with D perhaps TRBD1 (6 bases). The V and J ends lost 5 bases and 4 bases respectively, with 20 bases between them. The CDR3 contains 16 residues. Germline CDR1 is SGHNT and CDR2 is YENEEA. This chain's CDR3 is CASSTWTERVLTEAFF. The CDR3 DNA is TGTGCCAGCAGCACATGGACAGAGAGGGTACTCACTGAAGCTTTCTTT.